This T cell receptor beta chain was documented in a study of blood T cell repertoires in COVID-19. CDR1 and CDR2 from the germline V gene are SGHDT and YYEEEE. The CDR3 sequence is 14 residues long. Trimming took 0 bases from V and 0 from J, leaving 4 bases between them. Assay: immunoSEQ multiplex PCR; the TCRdb copy retains only in-frame clones and omits some. This sample carries about 220,000 clones, 82% of them seen once, and the ten largest clones take less than 6%. Sequencing was carried out using peripheral blood. The J gene is TRBJ2-1, the V gene TRBV5-6; unclear D gene. This receptor was obtained from a woman between 65 and 79 years old with COVID-19, enrolled during active disease. The CDR3 DNA follows: TGTGCCAGCAGCTTGGTGCGCTCCTACAATGAGCAGTTCTTC. Translated, it gives CASSLVRSYNEQFF.